The 17 T cell receptor beta chains below all came from one sample that was sequenced in a study of CD8 T cells in ankylosing spondylitis. MiXCR, applied by TCRdb to the 5' RACE reads, yields one record per CDR3 protein. Of 300,000 to 400,000 distinct CDR3 sequences in the sample, 20% to 25% were seen once. Sequencing was performed on blood, either unsorted or a sorted T cell fraction (not recorded which). Every receptor here comes from a male donor with ankylosing spondylitis or in good health (not recorded which).

This chain uses TRBV29-1 with TRBJ2-1, with D possibly matching TRBD2 (7 bases). Trimming shortened V by 0 bases and J by 4 bases, and 13 bases separated the two germline ends. The CDR3 sequence is 15 residues long. Germline assignment: CDR1 SQVTM and CDR2 ANQGSEA. CDR3 in DNA: TGCAGCGTTGAAGAAGGGGGGGGGCGATACAATGAGCAGTTCTTC. The encoded protein is CSVEEGGGRYNEQFF.

V gene TRBV7-9 combines with J gene TRBJ2-7, with D perhaps matching TRBD2 (7 bases). The CDR3 runs 15 residues. V gave up 4 bases and J gave up 2 bases, with 15 bases separating them. Germline lookup yields CDR1 SEHNR and CDR2 FQNEAQ (reference sequence). The CDR3 DNA sequence: TGTGCCAGCAGCTGGGGGGGGACACTGACCTACGAGCAGTACTTC. It yields the protein CASSWGGTLTYEQYF.

This chain connects TRBV29-1 to TRBJ2-5; 11 nucleotides align to TRBD2. This CDR3 is 16 amino acids long. With 0 bases clipped from V and 2 bases from J, the junction kept 5 bases outside the gene matches. Per the germline V gene, CDR1 is SQVTM and CDR2 is ANQGSEA. The CDR3 sequence: CSVEDWGLAEQETQYF. DNA of the CDR3: TGCAGCGTTGAAGATTGGGGACTAGCGGAACAAGAGACCCAGTACTTC. Using reference TRBV29-1 and TRBJ2-5 for the parts outside the CDR3, the full variable domain is SAVISQKPSRDICQRGTSLTIQCQVDSQVTMMFWYRQQPGQSLTLIATANQGSEATYESGFVIDKFPISRPNLTFSTLTVSNMSPEDSSIYLCSVEDWGLAEQETQYFGPGTRLLVL.

The chain carries TRBV15 and TRBJ2-7, with D possibly TRBD1 on 6 matching bases. Germline-derived CDR1 and CDR2 are LNHNV and YYDKDF (reference sequence). The CDR3 contains 18 residues. The germline V and J ends were trimmed by 4 bases and 2 bases, with 24 bases remaining between them. The CDR3 reads CATSTYPGQGKETYEQYF. In DNA, the CDR3 is TGTGCCACCAGCACCTACCCCGGCCAGGGGAAGGAGACCTACGAGCAGTACTTC.

Within the sample, this clonotype is medium-sized. The CDR3 DNA reads as TGTGCCAGCAGGGTGACCGAATACGAGCAGTACTTC. Its protein is CASRVTEYEQYF. The chain couples TRBV2 to TRBJ2-7; unclear D gene. Germline V CDR1 and CDR2: SNHLY, FYNNEI. Trimming cost V 6 bases and J 4 bases, with 10 bases left between them. The CDR3 has 12 residues.

This chain connects TRBV9 to TRBJ2-1; D unresolved. This CDR3 spans 12 amino acids. Germline-derived CDR1 and CDR2 are SGDLS and YYNGEE. Trimming cost V 4 bases and J 6 bases, with 8 bases left between them. The CDR3 is CASSTYVNEQFF. In DNA, the CDR3 is TGTGCCAGCAGCACCTATGTCAATGAGCAGTTCTTC.

The chain couples TRBV7-8 to TRBJ2-5; 8 bases align to TRBD2. The V and J ends lost 5 bases and 1 base, in that order; junction bases with no gene match: 9. The CDR3 totals 16 residues. Per the germline V gene, CDR1 is SGHVS and CDR2 is FQNEAQ. The CDR3 loop reads CASSASQRGPQETQYF. CDR3 coding DNA: TGTGCCAGCAGCGCGTCCCAGCGGGGGCCCCAAGAGACCCAGTACTTC.

The J gene is TRBJ2-5, the V gene TRBV24-1; maybe TRBD2 (6 bases). The CDR3 has 14 amino acids. V was cut by 7 bases and J by 7 bases, with 18 bases left in between. CDR1 is KGHDR and CDR2 is SFDVKD in the germline V gene. CDR3 DNA sequence: TGTGCCACCAGCCGGAGGGTAGCACCAGGGACCCAGTACTTC. The encoded protein is CATSRRVAPGTQYF.

This clonotype appeared a few times. The V and J genes are TRBV20-1 and TRBJ2-7; D not resolved. V was cut by 0 bases and J by 2 bases, with 14 bases left in between. Germline CDR1 DFQATT, CDR2 SNEGSKA (reference sequence). The CDR3 is 15 residues long. The CDR3 coding sequence is TGCAGTGCTAGAGATAACCAGGCCTTCCCCTACGAGCAGTACTTC. Protein product: CSARDNQAFPYEQYF.

There are many counts of this clonotype. The chain couples TRBV11-2 to TRBJ2-5, with D hard to call. The V and J ends lost 6 bases and 1 base respectively, with 6 bases between them. Germline V CDR1 and CDR2: SGHAT, FQNNGV. This CDR3 contains 12 residues. This chain's CDR3 is CASSFSQETQYF. Here the CDR3 DNA reads TGTGCCAGCAGTTTCAGCCAAGAGACCCAGTACTTC.

The chain couples TRBV15 to TRBJ1-1; D is ambiguous. CDR1 LNHNV and CDR2 YYDKDF come from the germline V gene (reference sequence). The CDR3 totals 14 residues. The germline V and J ends were trimmed by 0 bases and 1 base, with 6 bases remaining between them. The CDR3 protein is CATSRDQGNTEAFF. The CDR3 DNA is TGTGCCACCAGCAGAGATCAAGGGAACACTGAAGCTTTCTTT.

A few counts support this clonotype. The rearrangement uses TRBV15 and TRBJ2-1; 11 bases align to TRBD1. J lost 4 bases, V lost 5 bases, and 10 bases had no gene match. The length of the CDR3 is 17 residues. CDR1 is LNHNV and CDR2 is YYDKDF in the germline V gene (reference sequence). The CDR3 reads CATSGRGGTGGYNEQFF. The CDR3 DNA reads as TGTGCCACCAGCGGTAGAGGAGGGACAGGGGGTTACAATGAGCAGTTCTTC.

CDR3 loop: CASSLDTSYGYTF. The CDR3 DNA reads as TGTGCCAGCAGCCTCGACACATCCTATGGCTACACCTTC. This chain connects TRBV14 to TRBJ1-2; D gene uncertain. Trimming took 4 bases from V and 4 from J, leaving 10 bases between them. Germline assignment: CDR1 SGHDN and CDR2 FVKESK. This CDR3 region has 13 residues. The whole variable domain, remainder taken from reference TRBV14 and TRBJ1-2, is EAGVTQFPSHSVIEKGQTVTLRCDPISGHDNLYWYRRVMGKEIKFLLHFVKESKQDESGMPNNRFLAERTGGTYSTLKVQPAELEDSGVYFCASSLDTSYGYTFGSGTRLTVV.

This clonotype showed up just once. The chain recombines TRBV19 with TRBJ1-1; D not resolved. The V end lost 0 bases, the J end lost 0 bases, and 8 bases lay between the germline ends. The CDR3 extends over 15 amino acids. Germline V gene data show CDR1 as LNHDA and CDR2 as SQIVND (reference sequence). The CDR3 DNA reads TGTGCCAGTAGTATAGACGGCAGTTTGAACACTGAAGCTTTCTTT. This encodes CASSIDGSLNTEAFF. The whole variable domain, remainder taken from reference TRBV19 and TRBJ1-1, is DGGITQSPKYLFRKEGQNVTLSCEQNLNHDAMYWYRQDPGQGLRLIYYSQIVNDFQKGDIAEGYSVSREKKESFPLTVTSAQKNPTAFYLCASSIDGSLNTEAFFGQGTRLTVV.

This clonotype has a handful of counts. The chain combines TRBV7-2 with TRBJ2-3; D is tentatively TRBD1 or TRBD2 (6 bases each). The CDR3 contains 15 residues. The ends were cut back, 2 bases at V and 2 bases at J, with 11 bases in the middle. Germline V gives CDR1 SGHTA, CDR2 FQGNSA. CDR3 nucleotide sequence: TGTGCCAGCAGCTTATCGGGGGCCGCCACAGATACGCAGTATTTT. Translated: CASSLSGAATDTQYF. The variable domain in full, completed from reference TRBV7-2 and TRBJ2-3, reads GAGVSQSPSNKVTEKGKDVELRCDPISGHTALYWYRQSLGQGLEFLIYFQGNSAPDKSGLPSDRFSAERTGGSVSTLTIQRTQQEDSAVYLCASSLSGAATDTQYFGPGTRLTVL.

This clonotype turned up a few times. CDR3 amino acids: CASSPRVAGNPYNEQFF. CDR3 DNA sequence: TGTGCCAGCAGCCCCAGGGTAGCGGGTAACCCATACAATGAGCAGTTCTTC. This sequence joins TRBV9 and TRBJ2-1; 7 nucleotides match TRBD2. Germline assignment: CDR1 SGDLS and CDR2 YYNGEE. Germline trimming cut 4 bases from V and 4 bases from J; bases unmatched to any gene: 14. This CDR3 spans 17 amino acids.

This clonotype came up a few times. The CDR3 DNA follows: TGTGCCAGCAGCGTAGCCCCGGGAGGCTACGAGCAGTACTTC. This translates into CASSVAPGGYEQYF. J is TRBJ2-7 and V is TRBV9; the match to TRBD2 covers 7 bases. The germline V gene has CDR1 SGDLS and CDR2 YYNGEE. J gave up 3 bases and V 0 bases, and 3 bases lay outside the gene matches. The CDR3 is 14 residues long.